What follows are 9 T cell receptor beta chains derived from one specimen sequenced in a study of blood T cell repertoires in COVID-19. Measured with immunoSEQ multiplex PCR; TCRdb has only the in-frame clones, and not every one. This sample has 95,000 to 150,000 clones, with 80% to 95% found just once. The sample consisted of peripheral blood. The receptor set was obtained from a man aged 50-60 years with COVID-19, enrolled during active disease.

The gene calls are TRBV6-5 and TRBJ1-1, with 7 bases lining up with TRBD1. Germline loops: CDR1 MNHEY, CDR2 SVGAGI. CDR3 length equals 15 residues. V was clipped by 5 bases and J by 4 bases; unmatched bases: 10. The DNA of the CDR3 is TGTGCCAGCAGTATCCAGGGGGAAGGGGGCACTGAAGCTTTCTTT. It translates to CASSIQGEGGTEAFF.

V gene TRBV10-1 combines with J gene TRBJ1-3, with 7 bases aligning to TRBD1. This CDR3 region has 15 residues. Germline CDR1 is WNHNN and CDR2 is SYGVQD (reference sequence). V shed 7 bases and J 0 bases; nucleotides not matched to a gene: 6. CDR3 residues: CASKGAQPSGNTIYF. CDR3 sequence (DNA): TGCGCCAGCAAGGGGGCGCAACCCTCTGGAAACACCATATATTTT.

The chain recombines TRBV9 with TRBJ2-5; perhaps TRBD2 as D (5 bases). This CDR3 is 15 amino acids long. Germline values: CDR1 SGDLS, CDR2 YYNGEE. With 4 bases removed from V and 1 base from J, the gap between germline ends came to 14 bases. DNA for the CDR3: TGTGCCAGCAGCCCTAGCCCGGGCTTCCAAGAGACCCAGTACTTC. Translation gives CASSPSPGFQETQYF. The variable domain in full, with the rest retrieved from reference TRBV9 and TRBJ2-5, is DSGVTQTPKHLITATGQRVTLRCSPRSGDLSVYWYQQSLDQGLQFLIQYYNGEERAKGNILERFSAQQFPDLHSELNLSSLELGDSALYFCASSPSPGFQETQYFGPGTRLLVL.

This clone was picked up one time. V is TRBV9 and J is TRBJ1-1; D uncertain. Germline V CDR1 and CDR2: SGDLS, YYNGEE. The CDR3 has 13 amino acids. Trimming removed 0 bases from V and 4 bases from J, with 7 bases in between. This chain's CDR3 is CASSVADGTEAFF. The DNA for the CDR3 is TGTGCCAGCAGCGTAGCAGATGGCACTGAAGCTTTCTTT.

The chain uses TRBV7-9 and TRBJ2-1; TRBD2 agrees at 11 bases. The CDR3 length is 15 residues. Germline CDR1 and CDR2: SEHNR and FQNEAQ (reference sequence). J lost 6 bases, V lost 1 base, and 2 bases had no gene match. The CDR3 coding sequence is TGTGCCAGCAGCTTAGGACTAGCGGGAATCAATGAGCAGTTCTTC. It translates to CASSLGLAGINEQFF.

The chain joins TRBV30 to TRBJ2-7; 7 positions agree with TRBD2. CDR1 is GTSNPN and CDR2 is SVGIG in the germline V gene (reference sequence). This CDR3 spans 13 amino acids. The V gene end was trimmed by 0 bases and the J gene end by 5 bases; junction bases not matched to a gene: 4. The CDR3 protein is CAWSVGLGDEQYF. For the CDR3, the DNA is TGTGCCTGGAGTGTAGGACTAGGGGACGAGCAGTACTTC.

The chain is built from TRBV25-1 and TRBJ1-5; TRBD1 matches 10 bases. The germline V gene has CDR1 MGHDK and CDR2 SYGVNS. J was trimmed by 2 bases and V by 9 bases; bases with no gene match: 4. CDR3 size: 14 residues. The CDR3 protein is CARGDRGRNQPQHF. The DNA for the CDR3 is TGTGCCAGGGGGGACAGGGGACGCAATCAGCCCCAGCATTTT.

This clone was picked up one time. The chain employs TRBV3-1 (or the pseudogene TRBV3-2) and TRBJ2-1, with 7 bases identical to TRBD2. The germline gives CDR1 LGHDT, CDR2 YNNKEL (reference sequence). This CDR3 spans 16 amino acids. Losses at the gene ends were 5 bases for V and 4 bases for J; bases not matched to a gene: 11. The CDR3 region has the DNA TGTGCCAGCAGCGCTGCGCGGGAGAGGTGGTACAATGAGCAGTTCTTC. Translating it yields CASSAARERWYNEQFF.

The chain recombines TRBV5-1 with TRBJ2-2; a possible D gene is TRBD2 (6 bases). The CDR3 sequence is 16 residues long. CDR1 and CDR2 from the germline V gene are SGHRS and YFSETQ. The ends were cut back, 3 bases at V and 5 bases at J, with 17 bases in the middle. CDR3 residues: CASSYQRVGVTGELFF. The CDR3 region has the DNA TGCGCCAGCAGCTATCAGCGGGTTGGGGTAACCGGGGAGCTGTTTTTT.